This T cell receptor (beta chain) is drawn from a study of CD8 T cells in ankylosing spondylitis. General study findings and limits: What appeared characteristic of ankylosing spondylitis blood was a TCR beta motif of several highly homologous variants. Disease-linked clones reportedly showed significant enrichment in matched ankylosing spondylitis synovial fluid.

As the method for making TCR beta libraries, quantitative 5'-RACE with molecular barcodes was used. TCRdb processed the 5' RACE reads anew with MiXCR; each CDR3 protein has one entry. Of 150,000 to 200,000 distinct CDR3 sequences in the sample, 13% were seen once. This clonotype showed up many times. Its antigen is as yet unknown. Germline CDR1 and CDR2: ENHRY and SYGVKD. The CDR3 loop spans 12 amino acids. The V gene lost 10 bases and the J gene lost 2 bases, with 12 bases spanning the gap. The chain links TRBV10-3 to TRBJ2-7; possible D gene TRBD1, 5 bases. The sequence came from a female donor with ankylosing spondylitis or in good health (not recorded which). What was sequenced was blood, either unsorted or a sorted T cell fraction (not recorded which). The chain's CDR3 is CATEGATYEQYF. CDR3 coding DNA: TGTGCCACCGAAGGGGCTACCTACGAGCAGTACTTC.